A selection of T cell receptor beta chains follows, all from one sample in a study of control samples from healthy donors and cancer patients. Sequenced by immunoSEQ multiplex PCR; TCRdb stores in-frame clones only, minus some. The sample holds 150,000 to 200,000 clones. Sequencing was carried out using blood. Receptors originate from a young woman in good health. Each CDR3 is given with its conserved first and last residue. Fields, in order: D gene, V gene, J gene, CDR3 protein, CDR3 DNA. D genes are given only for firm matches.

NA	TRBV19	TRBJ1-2	CVSRPSQGSYTF	TGTGTCAGTAGACCATCACAGGGAAGCTACACCTTC
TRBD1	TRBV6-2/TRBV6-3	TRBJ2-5	CASSHYRGRETQYF	TGTGCCAGCAGCCACTACAGGGGAAGGGAGACCCAGTACTTC
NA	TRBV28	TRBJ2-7	CALQGRTPREQYF	TGTGCCCTTCAGGGTCGTACCCCGCGCGAGCAGTACTTC
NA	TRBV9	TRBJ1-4	CASSFHGTGNEKLFF	TGTGCCAGCAGCTTTCATGGGACGGGGAATGAAAAACTGTTTTTT
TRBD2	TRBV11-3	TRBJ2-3	CASSELLAGASDTQYF	TGTGCCAGCAGCGAACTGCTAGCGGGGGCATCAGATACGCAGTATTTT
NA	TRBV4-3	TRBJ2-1	CASSQDLGQQYNEQFF	TGCGCCAGCAGCCAAGATTTAGGGCAACAGTACAATGAGCAGTTCTTC
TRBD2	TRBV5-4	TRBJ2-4	CASSHDGLAGGPRNIQYF	TGTGCCAGCAGTCACGACGGACTAGCGGGGGGGCCGAGGAACATTCAGTACTTC
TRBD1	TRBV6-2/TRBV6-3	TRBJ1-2	CASSRGQDVANYGYTF	TGTGCCAGCAGCCGTGGACAGGACGTTGCTAACTATGGCTACACCTTC
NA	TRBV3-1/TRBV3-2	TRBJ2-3	CASSQPQTRGDTDTQYF	TGTGCCAGCAGCCAACCACAAACGCGGGGAGACACAGATACGCAGTATTTT
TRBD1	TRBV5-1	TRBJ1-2	CASSTRTGTNYGYTF	TGCGCCAGCAGCACAAGGACAGGTACTAACTATGGCTACACCTTC
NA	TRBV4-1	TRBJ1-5	CASSQGHVSNQPQHF	TGCGCCAGCAGCCAAGGACACGTCAGCAATCAGCCCCAGCATTTT
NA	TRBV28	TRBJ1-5	CASSGRGTGEQPQHF	TGTGCCAGCAGCGGCCGGGGAACTGGGGAACAGCCCCAGCATTTT
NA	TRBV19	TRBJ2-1	CASSITLAGRYEQFF	TGTGCCAGTAGTATAACCCTCGCGGGGCGGTATGAGCAGTTCTTC
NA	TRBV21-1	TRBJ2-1	CASSIVRWTVSSYNEQFF	TGTGCCAGCAGCATAGTCCGTTGGACGGTAAGCTCCTACAATGAGCAGTTCTTC
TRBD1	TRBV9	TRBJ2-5	CASSSSGGKRETQYF	TGTGCCAGCAGCTCCTCAGGGGGCAAGCGGGAGACCCAGTACTTC
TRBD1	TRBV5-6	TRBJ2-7	CASSRDRYLTYEQYF	TGTGCCAGCAGCCGGGACAGGTATCTTACCTACGAGCAGTACTTC
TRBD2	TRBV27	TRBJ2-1	CASSPAGGRYNEQFF	TGTGCCAGCAGCCCAGCGGGGGGGAGGTACAATGAGCAGTTCTTC
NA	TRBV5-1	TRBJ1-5	CASRRIPGDQPQHF	TGCGCCAGCAGACGCATTCCAGGGGACCAGCCCCAGCATTTT
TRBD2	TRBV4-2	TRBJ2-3	CASSSTSGGAYFSTDTQYF	TGTGCCAGCAGCTCGACTAGCGGGGGGGCCTATTTTTCCACAGATACGCAGTATTTT
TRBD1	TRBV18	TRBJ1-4	CASFTRDSNEKLFF	TGTGCCAGCTTTACCCGGGACAGTAATGAAAAACTGTTTTTT
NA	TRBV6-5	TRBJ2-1	CASSYGIRGFDEQFF	TGTGCCAGCAGTTACGGAATACGGGGTTTCGATGAGCAGTTCTTC
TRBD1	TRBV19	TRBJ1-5	CASSPLDRENSQPQHF	TGTGCCAGTAGTCCCCTGGACAGGGAGAATAGTCAGCCCCAGCATTTT
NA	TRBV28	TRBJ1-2	CASSSKPFDLLYNYGYTF	TGTGCCAGCAGTTCTAAACCCTTTGATTTGCTCTATAACTATGGCTACACCTTC
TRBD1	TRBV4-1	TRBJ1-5	CASSQAGQGSSQPQHF	TGCGCCAGCAGCCAAGCAGGACAGGGTTCTTCTCAGCCCCAGCATTTT
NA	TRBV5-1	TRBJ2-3	CASTGSTDTQYF	TGCGCCAGCACTGGGAGCACAGATACGCAGTATTTT
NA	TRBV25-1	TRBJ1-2	CASSGIANYGYTF	TGTGCCAGCAGTGGGATAGCTAACTATGGCTACACCTTC
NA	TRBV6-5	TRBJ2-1	CASSPGGSYNEQFF	TGTGCCAGCAGTCCAGGCGGCTCCTACAATGAGCAGTTCTTC
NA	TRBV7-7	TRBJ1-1	CASSASPGGLSENTEAFF	TGTGCTAGCAGCGCGAGCCCCGGCGGGCTCTCTGAGAACACTGAAGCTTTCTTT
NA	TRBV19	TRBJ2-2	CASSILDTYTGELFF	TGTGCCAGTAGTATACTGGACACTTACACCGGGGAGCTGTTTTTT
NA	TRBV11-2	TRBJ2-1	CASSFTERGEQFF	TGTGCCAGCAGTTTTACTGAGAGGGGTGAGCAGTTCTTC
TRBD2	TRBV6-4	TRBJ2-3	CASSESSGSTDTQYF	TGTGCCAGCAGTGAATCTAGCGGGAGCACAGATACGCAGTATTTT
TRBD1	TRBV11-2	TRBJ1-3	CASSLIDRGAGNTIYF	TGTGCCAGCAGCTTAATCGACAGGGGGGCTGGAAACACCATATATTTT
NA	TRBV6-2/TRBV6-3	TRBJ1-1	CASSYTSLDTEAFF	TGTGCCAGCAGTTACACCTCTTTGGACACTGAAGCTTTCTTT
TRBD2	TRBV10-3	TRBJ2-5	CAISESGLAGGQETQYF	TGTGCCATCAGTGAGTCAGGACTAGCGGGGGGTCAAGAGACCCAGTACTTC
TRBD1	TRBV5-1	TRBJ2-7	CASSLATGARLGDEQYF	TGCGCCAGCAGCTTGGCCACAGGGGCACGTTTGGGCGACGAGCAGTACTTC
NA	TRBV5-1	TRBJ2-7	CASSLEIGTRGVGEQYF	TGCGCCAGCAGCTTGGAAATCGGGACGAGGGGTGTGGGAGAGCAGTACTTC
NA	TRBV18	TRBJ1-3	CASSHRPGTYLNSGNTIYF	TGTGCCAGCTCACACAGGCCCGGGACATACCTGAATTCTGGAAACACCATATATTTT
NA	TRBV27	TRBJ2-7	CASSLFFGHSYEQYF	TGTGCCAGCAGTTTATTCTTTGGCCATTCCTACGAGCAGTACTTC
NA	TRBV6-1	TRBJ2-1	CASSDGGSYNEQFF	TGTGCCAGCAGTGACGGGGGATCCTACAATGAGCAGTTCTTC
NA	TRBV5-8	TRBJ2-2	CASSFDYGGDSTGELFF	TGTGCCAGCAGCTTTGATTATGGCGGTGACTCCACCGGGGAGCTGTTTTTT
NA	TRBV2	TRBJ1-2	CASSAGEDGYTF	TGTGCCAGCAGTGCAGGGGAGGATGGCTACACCTTC
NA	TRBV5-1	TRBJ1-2	CASSLVRGGRYGYTF	TGCGCCAGCAGCTTGGTGCGGGGAGGACGCTATGGCTACACCTTC
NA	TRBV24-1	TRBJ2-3	CATSSTDTQYF	TGTGCCACCAGTTCGACAGATACGCAGTATTTT
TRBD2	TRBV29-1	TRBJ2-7	CSVEVAGGPTYEQYF	TGCAGCGTTGAAGTTGCGGGGGGCCCCACCTACGAGCAGTACTTC
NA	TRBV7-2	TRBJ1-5	CASSLSGNQPQHF	TGTGCCAGCAGCTTATCAGGCAATCAGCCCCAGCATTTT
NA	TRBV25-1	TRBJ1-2	CASSESGGYGYTF	TGTGCCAGCAGTGAATCCGGAGGGTATGGCTACACCTTC
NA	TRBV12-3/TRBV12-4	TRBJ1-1	CASRRGLNTEAFF	TGTGCCAGCAGAAGGGGACTAAACACTGAAGCTTTCTTT
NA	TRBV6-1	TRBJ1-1	CASSESLTEAFF	TGTGCCAGCAGTGAATCCTTAACTGAAGCTTTCTTT
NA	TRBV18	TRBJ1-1	CASSPTGPMNTEAFF	TGTGCCAGCTCACCCACAGGGCCTATGAACACTGAAGCTTTCTTT
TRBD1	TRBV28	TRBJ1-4	CASSSLGQVNEKLFF	TGTGCCAGCAGTTCCCTCGGACAGGTCAATGAAAAACTGTTTTTT
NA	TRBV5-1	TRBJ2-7	CASRKANDAVNSYEQYF	TGCGCCAGCCGCAAGGCGAACGACGCGGTGAACTCCTACGAGCAGTACTTC
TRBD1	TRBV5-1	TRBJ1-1	CASSLVPQGRAEAFF	TGCGCCAGCAGCTTGGTACCACAGGGGCGGGCTGAAGCTTTCTTT
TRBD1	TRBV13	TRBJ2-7	CASSIWTGRGSYEQYF	TGTGCCAGCAGCATATGGACAGGGAGAGGGAGCTACGAGCAGTACTTC
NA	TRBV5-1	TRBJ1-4	CASSPSESPSLYNEKLFF	TGCGCCAGCAGTCCATCAGAATCCCCTAGTCTGTATAATGAAAAACTGTTTTTT
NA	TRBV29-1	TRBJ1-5	CSVVLQGSNQPQHF	TGCAGCGTTGTATTGCAGGGAAGCAATCAGCCCCAGCATTTT